Each of the 5 T cell receptor beta chains below was sequenced from the same sample in a study of blood T cells in healthy people across ages. It was with a sample-barcoded 5' primer and a J-beta primer mix that a second PCR of roughly 7 to 12 cycles was run. TCRdb reprocessed the 5' RACE reads via MiXCR and lists one record per CDR3 protein. The sample lists 700,000 to 850,000 distinct CDR3 sequences; about 53% were seen once. The specimen sequenced was blood. These receptor sequences come from a man at least 80 years old in good health.

This chain uses TRBV18 with TRBJ1-5; D is undetermined. The V gene's germline CDR1 is KGHSH and CDR2 LQKENI. This CDR3 spans 13 amino acids. V was shortened by 6 bases and J by 0 bases, with 6 bases between the two germline ends. In DNA, the CDR3 is TGTGCCAGCTCGACCGCTAGCAATCAGCCCCAGCATTTT. It specifies CASSTASNQPQHF.

In its sample, this clonotype was seen a few times. This chain connects TRBV27 to TRBJ2-5; 9 bases agree with TRBD1. V shed 2 bases, J shed 6 bases, and the junction held 4 bases outside the gene matches. The CDR3 extends over 14 amino acids. Germline-derived CDR1 and CDR2 are MNHEY and SMNVEV (reference sequence). The chain's CDR3 is CASSLVGQGQTQYF. The CDR3 nucleotides are TGTGCCAGCAGTTTAGTGGGACAGGGTCAGACCCAGTACTTC.

The gene calls are TRBV29-1 and TRBJ1-1; 8 bases map to TRBD1. The CDR3 sequence is 12 residues long. Germline V gene lookup returns CDR1 SQVTM and CDR2 ANQGSEA. Trimming cost V 8 bases and J 4 bases; bases outside gene matches: 6. CDR3: CSTGQGSTEAFF. CDR3 DNA sequence: TGCAGCACCGGACAGGGAAGCACTGAAGCTTTCTTT.

The chain uses TRBV4-1 and TRBJ2-7, with D perhaps matching TRBD1 or TRBD2 (5 bases each). Germline CDR1 is MGHRA and CDR2 is YSYEKL. With 2 bases removed from V and 3 bases from J, the gap between germline ends came to 8 bases. This CDR3 comprises 13 residues. CDR3 region: CASSQWDGYEQYF. The DNA of the CDR3 is TGCGCCAGCAGCCAATGGGACGGCTACGAGCAGTACTTC.

The rearrangement uses TRBV7-2 and TRBJ2-3; no reliable D call. The CDR3 sequence is 14 residues long. Per germline, CDR1 SGHTA and CDR2 FQGNSA. The germline V and J ends were trimmed by 5 bases and 14 bases, with 23 bases remaining between them. The CDR3 loop reads CASSTQFSSRYAYF. The CDR3 nucleotides are TGTGCCAGCAGCACGCAATTCTCATCCAGATACGCGTATTTT.